One and the same sample provided the 16 T cell receptor beta chains below, sequenced in a study of shared clonotypes between healthy human individuals. CD45RO negativity and positive selection for CCR7 defined naive CD8 cells, a population that excluded terminally differentiated effector memory CD45RA+ cells. Libraries were prepared by immunoSEQ multiplex PCR; TCRdb keeps only in-frame clonotypes and omits some of them. The sample contains hundreds of thousands of clones, 95% to 96% of which appear only once. What was sequenced was naive CD8+ T cells sorted from blood. The source is a woman aged 25 to 39 in good health.

V and J are TRBV27 and TRBJ2-7; TRBD2 matches at 12 bases. CDR3 length equals 14 residues. The ends lost 4 bases at V and 6 bases at J; junction bases unmatched: 4. Germline V gene sequence: CDR1 MNHEY, CDR2 SMNVEV (reference sequence). The CDR3 protein is CASSSTSGRSEQYF. The CDR3 DNA reads as TGTGCCAGCAGTTCTACTAGCGGGAGGAGCGAGCAGTACTTC.

This clone showed up just once. The V call is TRBV4-1, the J call TRBJ2-7, with D tentatively TRBD2 (6 bases). V shed 0 bases and J shed 2 bases, with 11 bases lying between them. The CDR3 spans 15 residues. Germline V gene data show CDR1 as MGHRA and CDR2 as YSYEKL. The CDR3 here is CASSQDISGTYEQYF. The CDR3 coding sequence is TGCGCCAGCAGCCAAGATATTAGCGGCACCTACGAGCAGTACTTC.

For this clone: This CDR3 is also generated by other DNA sequences in the sample. The CDR3 nucleotides are TGTGCCAGTAGTATTGGTAGGGGCTACGAGCAGTACTTC. Its protein is CASSIGRGYEQYF. The chain employs TRBV19 and TRBJ2-7; a possible D gene is TRBD1 (5 bases). The length of the CDR3 is 13 residues. Trimming took off 3 bases at V and 3 bases at J, with 9 bases between the two ends. Looked up from germline, CDR1 is LNHDA and CDR2 is SQIVND (reference sequence). The full variable domain, its missing parts supplied by reference TRBV19 and TRBJ2-7, is DGGITQSPKYLFRKEGQNVTLSCEQNLNHDAMYWYRQDPGQGLRLIYYSQIVNDFQKGDIAEGYSVSREKKESFPLTVTSAQKNPTAFYLCASSIGRGYEQYFGPGTRLTVT.

Notes on this clone: Additional DNA sequences in this sample encode the identical CDR3. CDR3 sequence reads: CASSVGGSTDTQYF. CDR3 DNA: TGTGCCAGCAGCGTAGGAGGTAGCACAGATACGCAGTATTTT. The V and J genes are TRBV9 and TRBJ2-3; no reliable D call. There are 14 residues in the CDR3. Germline loops: CDR1 SGDLS, CDR2 YYNGEE. The V and J ends lost 0 bases and 0 bases respectively, with 5 bases between them.

J is TRBJ2-7 and V is TRBV10-3; D may be TRBD2 (7 bases). Germline-derived CDR1 and CDR2 are ENHRY and SYGVKD. The CDR3 has 16 residues. Deletions cut 10 bases from V and 0 bases from J, with 22 bases between. CDR3 in amino acids: CASAGAQGGNSYEQYF. The CDR3 DNA reads as TGTGCCAGCGCGGGGGCGCAGGGTGGGAACTCCTACGAGCAGTACTTC.

This chain uses TRBV28 with TRBJ1-2, with no clear D. Germline CDR1 reads MDHEN; CDR2 reads SYDVKM. The V end was cut by 6 bases, the J end by 10 bases, with 24 bases between. This CDR3 region has 15 residues. The CDR3 reads CASSSVGSQAVDYTF. DNA for the CDR3: TGTGCCAGCAGCTCCGTCGGGTCCCAGGCTGTGGACTACACCTTC.

The chain uses TRBV11-3 and TRBJ2-6; D call uncertain. Germline V gene lookup returns CDR1 SGHNT and CDR2 YENEEA. The CDR3 is made up of 15 amino acids. The germline V and J ends were trimmed by 5 bases and 0 bases, with 8 bases remaining between them. CDR3 loop: CASSHDSSGANVLTF. DNA of the CDR3: TGTGCCAGCAGCCATGATAGCTCTGGGGCCAACGTCCTGACTTTC.

V and J are TRBV7-9 and TRBJ1-2; 7 bases align to TRBD1. Trimming cost V 4 bases and J 8 bases; bases outside gene matches: 10. Germline lookup yields CDR1 SEHNR and CDR2 FQNEAQ (reference sequence). The CDR3 has 14 residues. CDR3 sequence: CASSSDRASYGYTF. The CDR3 region has the DNA TGTGCCAGCAGCTCAGACAGGGCGTCCTACGGCTACACCTTC.

This rearrangement joins TRBV7-9 to TRBJ1-1; D unresolved. Germline-derived CDR1 and CDR2 are SEHNR and FQNEAQ (reference sequence). The V gene lost 1 base and the J gene lost 4 bases, with 4 bases spanning the gap. The CDR3 spans 12 residues. CDR3 coding DNA: TGTGCCAGCAGCTTAGAGTTCACTGAAGCTTTCTTT. This codes for CASSLEFTEAFF.

The rearrangement links TRBV4-1 to TRBJ2-7; D is ambiguous. Trimming removed 1 base from V and 7 bases from J, with 14 bases in between. Germline loops: CDR1 MGHRA, CDR2 YSYEKL. The CDR3 spans 14 residues. The CDR3 loop reads CASSQVIGLWEQYF. CDR3 bases: TGCGCCAGCAGCCAAGTGATAGGGTTGTGGGAGCAGTACTTC.

V usage is TRBV7-9 and J usage is TRBJ2-3, with D uncertain. The CDR3 has 12 residues. Germline V lookup: CDR1 SEHNR, CDR2 FQNEAQ (reference sequence). Trimming took off 5 bases at V and 0 bases at J, with 3 bases between the two ends. The CDR3 coding sequence is TGTGCCAGCAGCGGTAGCACAGATACGCAGTATTTT. This encodes CASSGSTDTQYF.

The V gene is TRBV7-9, the J gene TRBJ2-6; 9 bases agree with TRBD1. The CDR3 is made up of 19 amino acids. Looked up from germline, CDR1 is SEHNR and CDR2 is FQNEAQ (reference sequence). Trimming took 5 bases from V and 0 from J; bases not matched to a gene: 11. CDR3 DNA sequence: TGTGCCAGCAGCCCCGACCGGACAGGGGCCAACTCTGGGGCCAACGTCCTGACTTTC. Translated: CASSPDRTGANSGANVLTF.

CDR3 bases: TGTGCCAGCACCGACGAGGGGGCGACTTCCTCCTACGAGCAGTACTTC. It is translated as CASTDEGATSSYEQYF. The V call is TRBV18, the J call TRBJ2-7, with TRBD1 matching 7 bases. Trimming cost V 8 bases and J 0 bases; bases outside gene matches: 13. This CDR3 has 16 amino acids. From germline, CDR1 is KGHSH and CDR2 LQKENI. The variable domain in full, with the rest retrieved from reference TRBV18 and TRBJ2-7, is NAGVMQNPRHLVRRRGQEARLRCSPMKGHSHVYWYRQLPEEGLKFMVYLQKENIIDESGMPKERFSAEFPKEGPSILRIQQVVRGDSAAYFCASTDEGATSSYEQYFGPGTRLTVT.

CDR3 in amino acids: CASRGLAGEVSYEQYF. The DNA for the CDR3 is TGTGCCAGCAGGGGACTAGCGGGGGAGGTCTCCTACGAGCAGTACTTC. This chain connects TRBV6-6 to TRBJ2-5; 14 positions agree with TRBD2. The DNA end is a closer match to TRBJ2-7, so the J assignment may be wrong. CDR1 MNHNY and CDR2 SVGAGI come from the germline V gene (reference sequence). The CDR3 extends over 16 amino acids.

The chain is built from TRBV13 and TRBJ2-7, with 9 nucleotides matching TRBD1. V lost 5 bases to trimming and J lost 3 bases; unmatched junction nucleotides: 5. Germline-derived CDR1 and CDR2 are PRHDT and FYEKMQ (reference sequence). CDR3 size: 14 residues. Here the CDR3 reads CASSPGTGLYEQYF. CDR3 sequence (DNA): TGTGCCAGCAGCCCCGGGACAGGGCTCTACGAGCAGTACTTC. The variable domain in full, completed from reference TRBV13 and TRBJ2-7, reads AAGVIQSPRHLIKEKRETATLKCYPIPRHDTVYWYQQGPGQDPQFLISFYEKMQSDKGSIPDRFSAQQFSDYHSELNMSSLELGDSALYFCASSPGTGLYEQYFGPGTRLTVT.

The rearrangement uses TRBV9 and TRBJ2-5; 11 nucleotides match TRBD2. The germline CDR1 and CDR2 sequences are SGDLS and YYNGEE. V lost 7 bases to trimming and J lost 5 bases; unmatched junction nucleotides: 10. The CDR3 has 15 residues. CDR3 protein: CASGFSGRAGETQYF. The CDR3 nucleotides read TGTGCCAGCGGATTTAGCGGGAGGGCGGGGGAGACCCAGTACTTC. Variable domain in full (rest from reference TRBV9 and TRBJ2-5): DSGVTQTPKHLITATGQRVTLRCSPRSGDLSVYWYQQSLDQGLQFLIQYYNGEERAKGNILERFSAQQFPDLHSELNLSSLELGDSALYFCASGFSGRAGETQYFGPGTRLLVL.